This T cell receptor (beta chain) came from a study of blood T cell repertoires in COVID-19. Across the study: COVID-19 samples from acute and convalescent phases originated in the United States, Italy and Spain. Sample material is recorded as cDNA or gDNA derived from T cells, B-cell-depleted T cells, or PBMCs.

Authors' analysis steps: Nucleated cell number was recorded as an estimate derived from reference gene primer amplification. The assay was immunoSEQ multiplex PCR, and TCRdb's table has in-frame clones only and misses some. D and trimming come from the DNA, and the V and J calls and clone size come from that table. Of about 100,000 clones listed, around 90% are singletons. Trimming took 1 base from V and 8 from J; bases not matched to a gene: 7. CDR1 is SGHVS and CDR2 is FQNEAQ in the germline V gene. The length of the CDR3 is 15 residues. The rearrangement links TRBV7-8 to TRBJ2-1, with TRBD1 matching 8 bases. This TCR derives from a man in his fifties or sixties with active or convalescent COVID-19. Sequenced: peripheral blood. This chain's CDR3 is CASSLGPGGVDEQFF. CDR3 DNA: TGTGCCAGCAGCTTAGGGCCAGGGGGCGTGGATGAGCAGTTCTTC.